This T cell receptor (beta chain) was recorded in a study of early T cells in non-severe SARS-CoV-2 infection. For the study at large: The input, bulk RNA from unsorted whole blood, was sequenced, and chains were unpaired.

Individual cDNA molecules were tagged with unique molecular identifiers, the study reported. TCRdb used MiXCR to reprocess the 5' RACE reads, holding one entry per CDR3 protein. This sample has approximately 73,000 distinct CDR3 sequences, with 11% found just once. Study observations and caveats: VDJdb-based annotation leaned toward anti-spike CD8 responses and missed private and CD4 specificities.

Germline V lookup: CDR1 SGHVS, CDR2 FQNEAQ. The CDR3 is 16 residues long. V lost 1 base, J lost 2 bases, and 9 bases lay in between. To note about this clonotype: Its antigen is currently unknown.

The sequence came from an adult who was a healthcare worker with PCR-confirmed SARS-CoV-2 infection or an uninfected control (not recorded which). The J gene is TRBJ1-6, the V gene TRBV7-8; D uncertain. Source material: whole blood. The CDR3 DNA follows: TGTGCCAGCAGCTTAGTTGTGTCAGCCTATAATTCACCCCTCCACTTT. This codes for CASSLVVSAYNSPLHF.